A selection of T cell receptor beta chains follows, all from one sample in a study of T-cell reconstitution after alpha-beta-depleted transplantation in children. TCRdb used MiXCR to reprocess the PCR reads, holding one entry per CDR3 protein. This table holds about 980,000 distinct CDR3 sequences, about 31% found once. The starting material was PBMCs, mostly from graft donor cells, obtained 360 days after TCRalphabeta/CD19-depleted stem cell transplant. The receptors were sampled from a boy less than two years old who had a stem cell transplant for SCID, so the T cells may come from the graft donor. CDR3s include the opening cysteine and the closing phenylalanine or tryptophan. The order of the fields is clone size, V gene, J gene, D gene, CDR3 DNA, CDR3 protein. A D gene is named only where the DNA matches it firmly. Size is stated for part of the rows, as once, few or many counts, or as a class when the clone is expanded.

clone size: .; V gene: TRBV14; J gene: TRBJ2-7; D gene: .; CDR3 DNA: TGTGCCAGCAGCCAAGATCGGATCCTAGGGGACGAGCAGTACTTC; CDR3 protein: CASSQDRILGDEQYF
clone size: few; V gene: TRBV12-3/TRBV12-4; J gene: TRBJ2-7; D gene: TRBD2; CDR3 DNA: TGTGCCAGCAAGGAAGCGGGGGGGCCCTACGAGCAGTACTTC; CDR3 protein: CASKEAGGPYEQYF
clone size: few; V gene: TRBV5-5; J gene: TRBJ1-1; D gene: .; CDR3 DNA: TGTGCCAGCAGCGGCGCAGGAAAAAGGGGCACTGAAGCTTTCTTT; CDR3 protein: CASSGAGKRGTEAFF
clone size: few; V gene: TRBV5-1; J gene: TRBJ2-2; D gene: TRBD2; CDR3 DNA: TGCGCCAGCAGCAGGCCAGGCCGGCGGGGGTCCACCGGGGAGCTGTTTTTT; CDR3 protein: CASSRPGRRGSTGELFF
clone size: few; V gene: TRBV12-3/TRBV12-4; J gene: TRBJ2-7; D gene: .; CDR3 DNA: TGTGCCAGCACGCCGACAGGGACTTCCCTCGGGCAGTACTTC; CDR3 protein: CASTPTGTSLGQYF
clone size: .; V gene: TRBV27; J gene: TRBJ2-5; D gene: TRBD1; CDR3 DNA: TGTGCCAGCAGTCCTTGGACAGGGGAGATCCAGTACTTC; CDR3 protein: CASSPWTGEIQYF
clone size: .; V gene: TRBV28; J gene: TRBJ2-1; D gene: TRBD2; CDR3 DNA: TGTGCCAGCAGCCACTACAGACTAGCGGGGTACAATGAGCAGTTCTTC; CDR3 protein: CASSHYRLAGYNEQFF
clone size: few; V gene: TRBV20-1; J gene: TRBJ1-3; D gene: .; CDR3 DNA: TGCAGTGCTAGTCTTAGGCTTGGGGCACTAGGAGGAAACACCATATATTTT; CDR3 protein: CSASLRLGALGGNTIYF
clone size: .; V gene: TRBV2; J gene: TRBJ1-1; D gene: .; CDR3 DNA: TGTGCCAGCAGTGATGAGTACAGTGAAGCTTTCTTT; CDR3 protein: CASSDEYSEAFF
clone size: few; V gene: TRBV7-2; J gene: TRBJ2-3; D gene: .; CDR3 DNA: TGTGCCAGCAGCGAGACGTTAACGGCCTCAATCTATACGCAGTATTTT; CDR3 protein: CASSETLTASIYTQYF
clone size: .; V gene: TRBV12-3/TRBV12-4; J gene: TRBJ2-3; D gene: TRBD2; CDR3 DNA: TGTGCCAGCAGCCCTAGCCGACTAGCGGGGCCGACAGATACGCAGTATTTT; CDR3 protein: CASSPSRLAGPTDTQYF
clone size: .; V gene: TRBV6-5; J gene: TRBJ1-1; D gene: .; CDR3 DNA: TGTGCCAGCAGTTACTCGACTCCCGCAGGGGTGGGCACTGAAGCTTTCTTT; CDR3 protein: CASSYSTPAGVGTEAFF
clone size: .; V gene: TRBV5-5; J gene: TRBJ2-1; D gene: .; CDR3 DNA: TGTGCCAGCAGCTCGGCCGAGCCGACCAATGAGCAGTTCTTC; CDR3 protein: CASSSAEPTNEQFF
clone size: .; V gene: TRBV7-2; J gene: TRBJ2-4; D gene: TRBD2; CDR3 DNA: TGTGCCAGCAGCTCGACTAGCGGGGGCAAAAACATTCAGTACTTC; CDR3 protein: CASSSTSGGKNIQYF
clone size: few; V gene: TRBV12-3/TRBV12-4; J gene: TRBJ2-5; D gene: .; CDR3 DNA: TGTGCCAGCAGAGGGGCCTTTTCAGAGACCCAGTACTTC; CDR3 protein: CASRGAFSETQYF
clone size: once; V gene: TRBV6-1; J gene: TRBJ2-6; D gene: .; CDR3 DNA: TGTGCCAGCTATCGATTCGGCCCTAGCTCTGGGGCCAACGTCCTGACTTTC; CDR3 protein: CASYRFGPSSGANVLTF
clone size: many; V gene: TRBV28; J gene: TRBJ2-7; D gene: TRBD1; CDR3 DNA: TGTGCCAGCAGTCCCTCGGGACAGGGCTCCTACGAGCAGTACTTC; CDR3 protein: CASSPSGQGSYEQYF
clone size: .; V gene: TRBV5-1; J gene: TRBJ1-1; D gene: .; CDR3 DNA: TGCGCCTCCTGGGCGGGGGTAGGCACTGAAGCTTTCTTT; CDR3 protein: CASWAGVGTEAFF
clone size: few; V gene: TRBV5-1; J gene: TRBJ2-7; D gene: .; CDR3 DNA: TGCGCCAGCAGCTTGGGGCCTACCTCACCATACGAGCAGTACTTC; CDR3 protein: CASSLGPTSPYEQYF
clone size: few; V gene: TRBV4-3; J gene: TRBJ2-7; D gene: .; CDR3 DNA: TGCGCCAGCAGCCGAGAACAGGGGGGGTCCTACGAGCAGTACTTC; CDR3 protein: CASSREQGGSYEQYF
clone size: .; V gene: TRBV20-1; J gene: TRBJ2-5; D gene: .; CDR3 DNA: TGCAGAGCACTAGGATGGGAGACCCAGTACTTC; CDR3 protein: CRALGWETQYF
clone size: few; V gene: TRBV20-1; J gene: TRBJ2-7; D gene: TRBD1; CDR3 DNA: TGCAGTGCTAGAGATCCGGCAGGGGGCTACGAGCAGTACTTC; CDR3 protein: CSARDPAGGYEQYF
clone size: .; V gene: TRBV6-5; J gene: TRBJ2-1; D gene: .; CDR3 DNA: TGTGCCAGCAGTTACGTCGGGAGGGGGCAACGGGGTGAGCAGTTCTTC; CDR3 protein: CASSYVGRGQRGEQFF
clone size: .; V gene: TRBV2; J gene: TRBJ1-6; D gene: TRBD1; CDR3 DNA: TGTGCCAGCGGGGGACAGGGGGCTTCACCCCTCCACTTT; CDR3 protein: CASGGQGASPLHF
clone size: .; V gene: TRBV25-1; J gene: TRBJ2-1; D gene: TRBD1; CDR3 DNA: TGTGCCAGCCGGGACAGCGAGCCGAAATCTTACAATGAGCAGTTCTTC; CDR3 protein: CASRDSEPKSYNEQFF